This passage covers 20 T cell receptor beta chains from one sample sequenced in a study of Ad26.COV2.S vaccination and SARS-CoV-2 variants. Sequencing was performed with immunoSEQ multiplex PCR; in TCRdb, only in-frame clones are kept and a portion is missing. Among some 460,000 clones, nearly 90% were seen once, and the ten largest hold under 2%. The treatment was: around 19 received Ad26.COV2.S at low or high dose, single or two shots; about 5 received placebo; per-sample allocation not given. Repertoires come from day 63 after the first vaccine or placebo injection. The sequencing used peripheral blood, collected in a trial of Ad26.COV2.S vaccine versus placebo. Receptor source: a person aged 18-65 years who received the Ad26.COV2.S COVID-19 vaccine or a placebo.

The chain combines TRBV28 with TRBJ2-5; D is perhaps TRBD1 or TRBD2 (6 bases each). The CDR3 covers 17 residues. V was cut by 7 bases and J by 5 bases, with 26 bases left in between. Germline V gives CDR1 MDHEN, CDR2 SYDVKM. CDR3 in amino acids: CASTPAGATGDWETQYF. CDR3 nucleotides: TGTGCCAGCACCCCAGCAGGGGCGACGGGGGATTGGGAGACCCAGTACTTC.

This chain connects TRBV29-1 to TRBJ2-5, with D possibly matching TRBD2 (7 bases). Germline CDR1 and CDR2: SQVTM and ANQGSEA. V was trimmed by 6 bases and J by 5 bases, leaving 16 bases between them. The CDR3 spans 13 residues. CDR3 residues: CSVGLGGAETQYF. CDR3 in DNA: TGCAGCGTCGGACTAGGGGGTGCGGAGACCCAGTACTTC.

V is TRBV3-1 (or the pseudogene TRBV3-2) and J is TRBJ1-1; TRBD1 is a possible D gene (6 bases). The CDR3 length is 13 residues. V was shortened by 4 bases and J by 5 bases, with 11 bases between the two germline ends. From germline, CDR1 is LGHDT and CDR2 YNNKEL (reference sequence). The CDR3 nucleotides read TGTGCCAGCAGCCTCAGGGGTCGGACTGAAGCTTTCTTT. It is translated as CASSLRGRTEAFF.

This clone was seen only a few times. This chain uses TRBV5-1 with TRBJ2-1, with 12 positions matching TRBD2. V trimming: 0 bases; J trimming: 9 bases; junction bases outside the gene matches: 7. The CDR3 covers 16 residues. The V gene's germline CDR1 is SGHRS and CDR2 YFSETQ. The CDR3 DNA sequence: TGCGCCAGCAGCTTGGCGCTAGCGGGAGGGCCTGGTGAGCAGTTCTTC. This gives the protein CASSLALAGGPGEQFF.

In this sample, this clone turned up once. The chain employs TRBV5-1 and TRBJ1-1; no clear D. V was cut by 7 bases and J by 4 bases, with 26 bases left in between. From germline, CDR1 is SGHRS and CDR2 YFSETQ. The CDR3 contains 17 residues. Here the CDR3 DNA reads TGCGCCAGCGGTCCACAATTCCCCACCTACGGGAGCACTGAAGCTTTCTTT. It codes for CASGPQFPTYGSTEAFF. Looking up the rest from reference TRBV5-1 and TRBJ1-1 gives the full variable domain: KAGVTQTPRYLIKTRGQQVTLSCSPISGHRSVSWYQQTPGQGLQFLFEYFSETQRNKGNFPGRFSGRQFSNSRSEMNVSTLELGDSALYLCASGPQFPTYGSTEAFFGQGTRLTVV.

The chain employs TRBV28 and TRBJ2-7, with TRBD2 matching 8 bases. The germline CDR1 and CDR2 sequences are MDHEN and SYDVKM. J was trimmed by 3 bases and V by 2 bases; bases with no gene match: 21. The CDR3 is 20 amino acids. CDR3 DNA: TGTGCCAGCAGTTTACCAAGGCTCTACCCCGGCCAGCGGGAGTACTACGAGCAGTACTTC. This translates into CASSLPRLYPGQREYYEQYF.

Only one count was recorded for this clone. The chain links TRBV27 to TRBJ2-5; D may be TRBD1 or TRBD2 (5 bases each). V dropped 5 bases and J dropped 5 bases, with 18 bases sitting between them. CDR1 MNHEY and CDR2 SMNVEV come from the germline V gene (reference sequence). This CDR3 has 15 residues. The CDR3 spells CASSPLRGPSETQYF. Here the CDR3 DNA reads TGTGCCAGCAGTCCCCTCCGGGGCCCCTCGGAGACCCAGTACTTC.

The rearrangement links TRBV10-3 to TRBJ2-3; tentative D call: TRBD2 (7 bases). Germline CDR1 reads ENHRY; CDR2 reads SYGVKD. Trimming shortened V by 4 bases and J by 0 bases, and 17 bases separated the two germline ends. The CDR3 is 17 residues long. The CDR3 bases are TGTGCCATCAGTGCGGTGGCGGGGGACAAAAGCACAGATACGCAGTATTTT. It specifies CAISAVAGDKSTDTQYF.

The gene calls are TRBV19 and TRBJ1-2; possibly TRBD1 for D (6 bases). Trimming shortened V by 7 bases and J by 1 base, and 10 bases separated the two germline ends. CDR1 is LNHDA, CDR2 SQIVND, per germline (reference sequence). The CDR3 is made up of 13 amino acids. The CDR3 is CASMQGNNYGYTF. CDR3 DNA sequence: TGTGCCAGTATGCAGGGGAATAACTATGGCTACACCTTC.

The genes are TRBV5-4 and TRBJ1-1, with D uncertain. Per germline, CDR1 SGHNT and CDR2 YYREEE (reference sequence). The ends were cut back, 2 bases at V and 2 bases at J, with 13 bases in the middle. This CDR3 comprises 15 residues. CDR3 sequence reads: CASSFSRHSNTEAFF. CDR3 bases: TGTGCCAGCAGCTTTTCGCGACATTCAAACACTGAAGCTTTCTTT.

This chain joins TRBV9 and TRBJ2-6; D gene ambiguous. Trimming took 4 bases from V and 0 from J, leaving 17 bases between them. The CDR3 sequence is 18 residues long. CDR1 SGDLS and CDR2 YYNGEE come from the germline V gene. CDR3 bases: TGTGCCAGCAGCCGACGTCCGGGCTCCATCTCTGGGGCCAACGTCCTGACTTTC. Protein sequence: CASSRRPGSISGANVLTF.

The chain employs TRBV6-5 and TRBJ2-7, with TRBD2 identical over 8 bases. Germline V lookup: CDR1 MNHEY, CDR2 SVGAGI. The CDR3 contains 14 residues. J gave up 6 bases and V 1 base, and 5 bases lay outside the gene matches. The CDR3 sequence is CASSYFSGTSEQYF. Written as DNA, the CDR3 is TGTGCCAGCAGTTACTTTAGCGGGACAAGCGAGCAGTACTTC.

V is TRBV6-5 and J is TRBJ2-1; D perhaps matches TRBD1 (5 bases). The CDR3 has 14 residues. Germline-derived CDR1 and CDR2 are MNHEY and SVGAGI. V lost 7 bases and J lost 7, with 17 bases in between. CDR3 residues: CASTGGRVGNEQFF. The CDR3 DNA follows: TGTGCCAGCACCGGCGGCAGGGTGGGGAATGAGCAGTTCTTC.

The gene calls are TRBV18 and TRBJ2-5; tentatively, D is TRBD1 (6 bases). This CDR3 is 15 amino acids long. The V gene lost 2 bases and the J gene lost 5 bases, with 15 bases spanning the gap. Germline CDR1 KGHSH, CDR2 LQKENI. Here the CDR3 reads CASSPSSQGPETQYF. In nucleotides, the CDR3 is TGTGCCAGCTCACCATCTTCTCAGGGGCCGGAGACCCAGTACTTC.

The chain combines TRBV10-3 with TRBJ2-1, with D uncertain. Germline CDR1 ENHRY, CDR2 SYGVKD. The ends were cut back, 3 bases at V and 6 bases at J, with 6 bases in the middle. The CDR3 is made up of 12 amino acids. CDR3 in DNA: TGTGCCATCAGTGACCTACCCAATGAGCAGTTCTTC. It translates to CAISDLPNEQFF.

The chain links TRBV6-5 to TRBJ1-2; D gene uncertain. Trimming removed 3 bases from V and 2 bases from J, with 16 bases in between. Germline CDR1 is MNHEY and CDR2 is SVGAGI. There are 16 residues in the CDR3. The CDR3 nucleotides are TGTGCCAGCAGTTATACTACGGTGGGAGGGAACTATGGCTACACCTTC. It encodes CASSYTTVGGNYGYTF.

The chain links TRBV9 to TRBJ2-1, with D perhaps given as TRBD1 or TRBD2 (6 bases each). V lost 4 bases and J lost 0, with 14 bases in between. The germline V gene encodes CDR1 SGDLS and CDR2 YYNGEE. This CDR3 region has 16 residues. CDR3 bases: TGTGCCAGCAGCCCGAAAGGGGGGAGCTCCTACAATGAGCAGTTCTTC. Translated: CASSPKGGSSYNEQFF. Filled out from reference TRBV9 and TRBJ2-1, the complete variable domain reads DSGVTQTPKHLITATGQRVTLRCSPRSGDLSVYWYQQSLDQGLQFLIQYYNGEERAKGNILERFSAQQFPDLHSELNLSSLELGDSALYFCASSPKGGSSYNEQFFGPGTRLTVL.

J is TRBJ2-4 and V is TRBV18; the D gene is possibly TRBD1 (5 bases). The CDR3 is made up of 15 amino acids. Per germline, CDR1 KGHSH and CDR2 LQKENI. V was shortened by 4 bases and J by 0 bases, with 10 bases between the two germline ends. CDR3 loop: CASSQDNIAKNIQYF. CDR3 sequence (DNA): TGTGCCAGCTCACAGGACAATATAGCCAAAAACATTCAGTACTTC. Full variable domain (missing parts from reference TRBV18 and TRBJ2-4): NAGVMQNPRHLVRRRGQEARLRCSPMKGHSHVYWYRQLPEEGLKFMVYLQKENIIDESGMPKERFSAEFPKEGPSILRIQQVVRGDSAAYFCASSQDNIAKNIQYFGAGTRLSVL.

The rearrangement uses TRBV15 and TRBJ2-5; TRBD1 might be the D (5 bases). Per the germline V gene, CDR1 is LNHNV and CDR2 is YYDKDF (reference sequence). Trimming took off 0 bases at V and 4 bases at J, with 9 bases between the two ends. The CDR3 runs to 14 residues. The CDR3 loop reads CATSREGRGETQYF. The CDR3 bases are TGTGCCACCAGCAGAGAGGGTAGGGGAGAGACCCAGTACTTC. Using reference TRBV15 and TRBJ2-5 for the parts outside the CDR3, the full variable domain is DAMVIQNPRYQVTQFGKPVTLSCSQTLNHNVMYWYQQKSSQAPKLLFHYYDKDFNNEADTPDNFQSRRPNTSFCFLDIRSPGLGDTAMYLCATSREGRGETQYFGPGTRLLVL.

The V and J genes are TRBV19 and TRBJ2-5; perhaps D is TRBD1 or TRBD2 (6 bases each). Germline assignment: CDR1 LNHDA and CDR2 SQIVND (reference sequence). Trimming cost V 4 bases and J 5 bases, with 11 bases left between them. The CDR3 has 13 residues. CDR3 nucleotide sequence: TGTGCCAGTAGTACACAGGGAGGCGAGACCCAGTACTTC. Encoded protein: CASSTQGGETQYF.